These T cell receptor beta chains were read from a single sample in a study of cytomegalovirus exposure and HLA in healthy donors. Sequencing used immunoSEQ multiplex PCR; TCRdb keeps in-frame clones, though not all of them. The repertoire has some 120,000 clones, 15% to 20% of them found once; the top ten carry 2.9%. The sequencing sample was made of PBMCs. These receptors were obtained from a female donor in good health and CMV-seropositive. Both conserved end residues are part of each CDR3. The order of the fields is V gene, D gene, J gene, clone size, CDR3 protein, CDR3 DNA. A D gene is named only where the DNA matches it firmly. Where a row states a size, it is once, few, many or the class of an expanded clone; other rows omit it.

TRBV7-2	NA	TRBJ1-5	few	CASSLASGPTLNQPQHF	TGTGCCAGCAGCTTAGCTTCAGGGCCGACCCTAAATCAGCCCCAGCATTTT
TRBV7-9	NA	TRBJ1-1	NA	CASSFYPDTEAFF	TGTGCCAGCAGCTTTTATCCGGACACTGAAGCTTTCTTT
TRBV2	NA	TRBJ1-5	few	CATSGGDLQPQHF	TGTGCCACCTCTGGCGGGGACTTGCAGCCCCAGCATTTT
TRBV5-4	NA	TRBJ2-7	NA	CASSLDLASYEQYF	TGTGCCAGCAGCTTGGATCTAGCCTCCTACGAGCAGTACTTC
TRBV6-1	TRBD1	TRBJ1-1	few	CASSGQGDTEAFF	TGTGCCAGCAGCGGACAGGGGGACACTGAAGCTTTCTTT
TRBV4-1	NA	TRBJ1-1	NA	CASSHPPGRSNTEAFF	TGCGCCAGCAGCCATCCCCCTGGCAGATCAAACACTGAAGCTTTCTTT
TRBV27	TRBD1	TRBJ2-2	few	CASSRGTGGRTGELFF	TGTGCCAGCAGTCGCGGGACAGGGGGCCGCACCGGGGAGCTGTTTTTT
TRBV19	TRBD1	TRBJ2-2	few	CASSTDRETGELFF	TGTGCCAGTAGCACGGACAGGGAAACCGGGGAGCTGTTTTTT
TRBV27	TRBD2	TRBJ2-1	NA	CAREISGSRINEQFF	TGTGCCAGGGAGATTAGCGGGAGTAGGATCAATGAGCAGTTCTTC
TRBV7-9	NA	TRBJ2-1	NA	CASSPGGGIYNEQFF	TGTGCCAGCAGTCCGGGTGGCGGAATATACAATGAGCAGTTCTTC
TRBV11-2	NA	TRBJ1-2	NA	CASSPRITSYGYTF	TGTGCCAGCAGCCCCCGAATAACGAGCTATGGCTACACCTTC
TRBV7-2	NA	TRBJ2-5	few	CASSYPRKLQETQYF	TGTGCCAGCAGCTACCCCAGGAAACTCCAAGAGACCCAGTACTTC
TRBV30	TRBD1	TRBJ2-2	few	CAFHRDRGSGELFF	TGTGCCTTCCACCGGGACAGGGGATCCGGGGAGCTGTTTTTT
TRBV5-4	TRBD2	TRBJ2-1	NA	CASSYGTTNEQFF	TGTGCCAGCAGCTATGGGACTACGAATGAGCAGTTCTTC
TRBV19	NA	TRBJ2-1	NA	CASRRTGRDNEQFF	TGTGCCAGTCGTCGGACTGGAAGAGATAATGAGCAGTTCTTC
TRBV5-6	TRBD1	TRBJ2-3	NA	CASSPLTGADTQYF	TGTGCCAGCAGCCCACTCACAGGGGCAGATACGCAGTATTTT
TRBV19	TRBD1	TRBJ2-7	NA	CASSALGQGRSTYEQYF	TGTGCCAGTAGTGCCCTCGGACAGGGAAGATCTACCTACGAGCAGTACTTC
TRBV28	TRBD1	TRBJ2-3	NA	CASSSVTGGTDTQYF	TGTGCCAGCAGTTCGGTCACAGGGGGCACAGATACGCAGTATTTT
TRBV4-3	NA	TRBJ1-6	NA	CASSQDGRGSPLHF	TGCGCCAGCAGCCAAGATGGAAGGGGTTCACCCCTCCACTTT
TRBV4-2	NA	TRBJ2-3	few	CASSQEWTSTDTQYF	TGTGCCAGCAGCCAAGAATGGACTAGCACAGATACGCAGTATTTT
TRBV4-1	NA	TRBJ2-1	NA	CASRTRGNEQFF	TGCGCCAGCAGGACCCGCGGAAATGAGCAGTTCTTC
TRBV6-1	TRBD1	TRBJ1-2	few	CASREGQRYGYTF	TGTGCCAGCAGGGAGGGACAGCGATATGGCTACACCTTC
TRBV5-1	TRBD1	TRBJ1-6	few	CASSFNPGQRDSPLHF	TGCGCCAGCAGCTTTAATCCGGGACAGCGGGATTCACCCCTCCACTTT
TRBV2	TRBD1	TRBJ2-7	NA	CASSGQGLEQYF	TGTGCCAGCAGTGGACAGGGCCTCGAGCAGTACTTC
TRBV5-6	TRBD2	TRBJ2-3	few	CASSSSGGARDTQYF	TGTGCCAGCAGTTCTAGCGGGGGGGCAAGAGATACGCAGTATTTT
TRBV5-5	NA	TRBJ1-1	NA	CASSLRHRVSTEAFF	TGTGCCAGCAGCTTGAGACACAGGGTGAGCACTGAAGCTTTCTTT
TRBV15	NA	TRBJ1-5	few	CATSSDRAINQPQHF	TGTGCCACCAGCAGTGACAGAGCCATCAATCAGCCCCAGCATTTT
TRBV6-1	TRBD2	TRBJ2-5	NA	CASSAEWTSGRNPLVVQYF	TGTGCCAGCAGTGCTGAATGGACTAGCGGGAGGAACCCATTAGTTGTGCAGTACTTC
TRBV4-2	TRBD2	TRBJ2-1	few	CASSHPSGDTLGYNEQFF	TGTGCCAGCAGCCACCCTAGCGGGGATACTCTGGGCTACAATGAGCAGTTCTTC
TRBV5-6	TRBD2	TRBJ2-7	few	CASSSLSRLAGSDEQYF	TGTGCCAGCAGCTCCTTATCACGACTAGCGGGGTCGGACGAGCAGTACTTC
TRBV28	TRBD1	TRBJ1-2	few	CASSLSGGAYGYTF	TGTGCCAGCAGTTTGTCAGGGGGCGCCTATGGCTACACCTTC
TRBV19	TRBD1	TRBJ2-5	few	CASWDRAQETQYF	TGTGCCAGTTGGGACAGGGCTCAAGAGACCCAGTACTTC
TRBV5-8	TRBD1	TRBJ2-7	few	CASSPGQSVDYEQYF	TGTGCCAGCAGCCCGGGACAGTCTGTAGACTACGAGCAGTACTTC
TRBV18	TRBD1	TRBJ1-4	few	CASSPPTYSTDRASEKLFF	TGTGCCAGCTCACCACCAACCTATTCTACCGACAGGGCTTCCGAAAAACTGTTTTTT
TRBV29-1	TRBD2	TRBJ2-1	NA	CSVARTSEDEQFF	TGCAGCGTTGCCCGGACTAGCGAGGATGAGCAGTTCTTC